A selection of T cell receptor beta chains follows, all from one sample in a study of post-analysis software for immune sequencing data. In TCRdb, the PCR reads were re-called with MiXCR into one record per CDR3 protein. The table has over 700,000 distinct CDR3 sequences, approximately 30% seen once. The material sequenced was blood. These receptors were taken from a girl aged 5 to 17 with multiple sclerosis. Each CDR3 is given with its conserved first and last residue. A D gene is named only where the DNA matches it firmly. Where a row states a size, it is once, few, many or the class of an expanded clone; other rows omit it.

abundance	j_gene	d_gene	v_gene	CDR3aa	CDR3nt
-	TRBJ2-4	-	TRBV6-6	CASSNSGAGAKNIQYF	TGTGCCAGCAGTAACTCAGGGGCGGGAGCCAAAAACATTCAGTACTTC
-	TRBJ1-2	-	TRBV7-9	CASSLSSAGMKGYTF	TGTGCCAGCAGCTTAAGCTCGGCAGGGATGAAGGGCTACACCTTC
-	TRBJ2-3	TRBD2	TRBV11-2	CASSLDLPSGRSTDTQYF	TGTGCCAGCAGCTTAGATCTCCCTAGCGGGAGGAGCACAGATACGCAGTATTTT
-	TRBJ2-2	TRBD1	TRBV9	CASSPYFSAGGLNTGELFF	TGTGCCAGCAGCCCCTACTTCTCGGCAGGGGGCTTGAACACCGGGGAGCTGTTTTTT
few	TRBJ1-1	-	TRBV20-1	CSARDSARNTEAFF	TGCAGTGCTAGAGACAGCGCGAGGAACACTGAAGCTTTCTTT
few	TRBJ2-1	-	TRBV5-5	CASSLYVSDRNEQFF	TGTGCCAGCAGCTTGTATGTTTCTGATCGGAATGAGCAGTTCTTC
few	TRBJ2-3	-	TRBV29-1	CSVEVQYLTDTQYF	TGCAGCGTTGAAGTTCAGTACCTCACAGATACGCAGTATTTT
few	TRBJ1-1	-	TRBV28	CASSSPMRGMNTEAFF	TGTGCCAGCAGCTCCCCCATGAGAGGCATGAACACTGAAGCTTTCTTT
many	TRBJ2-1	-	TRBV6-5	CASSFGSSYNEQFF	TGTGCCAGCAGTTTTGGGAGCTCCTACAATGAGCAGTTCTTC
-	TRBJ1-2	-	TRBV5-1	CASSYDINGYTF	TGCGCCAGCAGCTATGACATCAACGGCTACACCTTC
few	TRBJ2-1	TRBD2	TRBV5-1	CASSFPGLAGEEAPSEQFF	TGCGCCAGCAGCTTTCCCGGACTAGCGGGAGAGGAGGCCCCGAGTGAGCAGTTCTTC
-	TRBJ2-7	-	TRBV5-6	CASSPVGRDLLSYEQYF	TGTGCCAGCAGCCCAGTGGGCAGGGACCTCCTTTCCTACGAGCAGTACTTC
-	TRBJ1-1	-	TRBV12-3/TRBV12-4	CASRGGRKNTEAFF	TGTGCCAGCAGGGGGGGACGGAAGAACACTGAAGCTTTCTTT
-	TRBJ2-1	TRBD1	TRBV6-1	CASSIDRGHNEQFF	TGTGCCAGCAGTATTGACAGGGGCCACAATGAGCAGTTCTTC
-	TRBJ2-7	TRBD1	TRBV29-1	CSASDRSPYEQYF	TGCAGCGCCTCGGACAGGTCCCCCTACGAGCAGTACTTC